This TCR beta chain is drawn from a study of T cell repertoires in cytomegalovirus infection. Study information: CMV infection plus the matching HLA type was flagged by public TCR beta signatures.

One entry per CDR3 protein, called by TCRdb with MiXCR from the reads. The table includes 550,000 to 850,000 distinct CDR3 sequences, about 30% detected once. The table lists this clonotype with many counts. The antigen is unknown. Deletions cut 5 bases from V and 6 bases from J, with 12 bases between. Germline V CDR1 and CDR2: SGHTA, FQGNSA. The CDR3 has 13 residues. The genes are TRBV7-2 and TRBJ2-3; possible D gene TRBD2, 5 bases. This TCR derives from a human donor in good health (CMV status not recorded). Some clones in this sample may be carry-over from other donors' samples. The sample here was cultured PBMCs, taken from culture after CMV antigen stimulation. CDR3 DNA: TGTGCCAGCAGCCCCCCAACGGGGGATACGCAGTATTTT. This encodes CASSPPTGDTQYF. Variable domain in full (rest from reference TRBV7-2 and TRBJ2-3): GAGVSQSPSNKVTEKGKDVELRCDPISGHTALYWYRQSLGQGLEFLIYFQGNSAPDKSGLPSDRFSAERTGGSVSTLTIQRTQQEDSAVYLCASSPPTGDTQYFGPGTRLTVL.